This T cell receptor beta chain was recovered during a study of T cells in Graves' hyperthyroidism and ophthalmopathy. Exclusion followed for patients with uncontrolled infection, other autoimmune disease, pregnancy or lactation. Authors of the study amplified TCR beta CDR3 regions from RNA transcripts. The TCR CDR3 first-round RT-PCR relied on the HTBI primer set. TCRdb re-called the multiplex PCR reads with MiXCR, one entry per CDR3 protein. This sample has fewer than 650,000 distinct CDR3 sequences, with about 14% found just once. This clonotype was detected many times. Germline V gives CDR1 LGHNT, CDR2 FRNRAP. V was clipped by 1 base and J by 5 bases, with 17 bases between them. The CDR3 has 16 amino acids.

The V and J genes are TRBV12-5 and TRBJ2-5; possibly TRBD2 for D (5 bases). Sequenced material: blood. The clonotype originates from a woman in her thirties with Graves' hyperthyroidism that later progressed to Graves' ophthalmopathy. The CDR3 DNA reads TGTGCTAGTGGTTTGGGAAGCGGTGAGAATTTGGAGACCCAGTACTTC. Encoded protein: CASGLGSGENLETQYF. The variable domain in full, completed from reference TRBV12-5 and TRBJ2-5, reads DARVTQTPRHKVTEMGQEVTMRCQPILGHNTVFWYRQTMMQGLELLAYFRNRAPLDDSGMPKDRFSAEMPDATLATLKIQPSEPRDSAVYFCASGLGSGENLETQYFGPGTRLLVL.